These T cell receptor beta chains were read from a single sample in a study of cytomegalovirus exposure and HLA in healthy donors. Libraries were prepared by immunoSEQ multiplex PCR; TCRdb keeps only in-frame clonotypes and omits some of them. The top ten clones hold under 5% of a sample with fewer than 110,000 clones, 75% to 90% of them seen once. The specimen sequenced was PBMCs. The receptors shown here come from a man aged 30 to 45 in good health and CMV-seronegative. Both conserved end residues are part of each CDR3. D genes are given only for firm matches. A clone size is listed for some rows: how often the clone was seen (once, few, many), or a class if it is expanded.

D gene,V gene,clone size,J gene,CDR3 DNA,CDR3 protein
NA,TRBV28,NA,TRBJ1-1,TGTGCCAGCAGTTTGGGCGGAGGGTGGGACACTGAAGCTTTCTTT,CASSLGGGWDTEAFF
NA,TRBV28,NA,TRBJ2-3,TGTGCCAGCAGTTTCGGACCGGCGGAGGAAACAGATACGCAGTATTTT,CASSFGPAEETDTQYF
NA,TRBV11-3,NA,TRBJ2-1,TGTGCCAGCAGCCCCGGATGGGGTGGGGAGATCTCCTACAATGAGCAGTTCTTC,CASSPGWGGEISYNEQFF
NA,TRBV28,NA,TRBJ1-3,TGTGCCAGCAGTTTTGGGGGACTCGGGGAGTCTGGAAACACCATATATTTT,CASSFGGLGESGNTIYF
NA,TRBV4-1,NA,TRBJ2-1,TGCGCCAGCAGCCAAGATTCCTATCCGGAGCAGTTCTTC,CASSQDSYPEQFF
NA,TRBV9,NA,TRBJ2-7,TGTGCCAGCAGCGTAGGGGACAAAACCTACGAGCAGTACTTC,CASSVGDKTYEQYF
NA,TRBV6-5,NA,TRBJ1-3,TGTGCCAGCAGCCGTGGGACAAGCTCTGGAAACACCATATATTTT,CASSRGTSSGNTIYF
NA,TRBV28,NA,TRBJ2-7,TGTGCCACCGCCCGGTACGAGCAGTACTTC,CATARYEQYF
TRBD1,TRBV7-6,NA,TRBJ1-1,TGTGCCAGCAGGGGACAGGGGGCCAAAGCTTTCTTT,CASRGQGAKAFF
TRBD2,TRBV5-1,NA,TRBJ2-3,TGCGCCAGCAGCTTGGGAACTAGCGGGGGGGCCGATACGCAGTATTTT,CASSLGTSGGADTQYF
NA,TRBV4-3,once,TRBJ2-1,TGCGCCAGCAGCCAAGCTGGGGCTTCCTACAATGAGCAGTTCTTC,CASSQAGASYNEQFF
TRBD2,TRBV9,NA,TRBJ2-1,TGTGCCAGCAGCGCGGGACTAGCGGGAGCTGTATCATACAATGAGCAGTTCTTC,CASSAGLAGAVSYNEQFF
NA,TRBV13,NA,TRBJ2-7,TGTGCCAGCAGCTTAAAGCACGAGCAGTACTTC,CASSLKHEQYF
NA,TRBV4-2,NA,TRBJ2-3,TGTGCCAGCAGCCAAGTAACCTCCTCCGGGGCAGATACGCAGTATTTT,CASSQVTSSGADTQYF
NA,TRBV25-1,once,TRBJ1-6,TGTGCCAGCAGTGAATCATCAGGTTGGTCACCCCTCCACTTT,CASSESSGWSPLHF
NA,TRBV7-9,NA,TRBJ2-2,TGTGCCAGCAGCAAAGCAACCGGGGAGCTGTTTTTT,CASSKATGELFF
TRBD1,TRBV7-9,NA,TRBJ2-7,TGTGCCAGCAGCTTACAGGGGGCAGACTACGAGCAGTACTTC,CASSLQGADYEQYF
TRBD2,TRBV9,NA,TRBJ2-7,TGTGCCAGCAGCGTAGGGACTAGCGGGAGAGAGGAGCAGTACTTC,CASSVGTSGREEQYF
NA,TRBV5-1,NA,TRBJ1-4,TGCGCCAGCAGCTTGGGGGCAGATAATGAAAAACTGTTTTTT,CASSLGADNEKLFF
NA,TRBV2,NA,TRBJ2-5,TGTGCCAGCAGTGAACTCGTCTTGCAAGAGACCCAGTACTTC,CASSELVLQETQYF
NA,TRBV28,NA,TRBJ1-2,TGTGCCAGCAGTTTGGAAGGGCAGGGTTTATATGGCTACACCTTC,CASSLEGQGLYGYTF
TRBD2,TRBV4-1,NA,TRBJ2-1,TGCGCCAGCAGCCAAGACCGACTAGCGGGAGGGTATAATGAGCAGTTCTTC,CASSQDRLAGGYNEQFF
NA,TRBV4-1,NA,TRBJ1-3,TGCGCCAGCAGCCAGACAGCTTCTGGAAACACCATATATTTT,CASSQTASGNTIYF
NA,TRBV14,NA,TRBJ2-7,TGTGCCAGCAGCCAACGGAGAGGCGACGAGCAGTACTTC,CASSQRRGDEQYF
NA,TRBV5-4,NA,TRBJ2-5,TGTGCCAGCAGCGGACCACAGGGACAAGAGACCCAGTACTTC,CASSGPQGQETQYF
TRBD1,TRBV7-9,NA,TRBJ1-3,TGTGCCAGCAGCTCGACCATTTCCGGGACAGCCGGAAACACCATATATTTT,CASSSTISGTAGNTIYF
NA,TRBV6-5,NA,TRBJ2-2,TGTGCCAGCAGCTACACAGTCGGGGTCCGCTCCGGGGAGCTGTTTTTT,CASSYTVGVRSGELFF
TRBD2,TRBV19,NA,TRBJ2-1,TGTGCCAGTAGTATGTATAGCGGGAAGCCCTACAATGAGCAGTTCTTC,CASSMYSGKPYNEQFF
TRBD1,TRBV6-6,NA,TRBJ2-3,TGTGCCAGCAGCCCCGACCGGGACAGGGGTTTTCGTACGCAGTATTTT,CASSPDRDRGFRTQYF
NA,TRBV15,NA,TRBJ1-5,TGTGCCACCAGCAGAGATCAGCAGCCCCAGCATTTT,CATSRDQQPQHF
NA,TRBV30,NA,TRBJ2-2,TGTGCCTGGAGACAGGGAATCACCGGGGAGCTGTTTTTT,CAWRQGITGELFF
TRBD2,TRBV4-2,NA,TRBJ2-2,TGTGCCAGCAGCCCCGAGGCGCAAAATCGGGGGGGCACCGGGGAGCTGTTTTTT,CASSPEAQNRGGTGELFF
NA,TRBV5-3,NA,TRBJ2-1,TGTGCCAGAAGCTTGGGTCTGAGGGTGAGCTCCTACAATGAGCAGTTCTTC,CARSLGLRVSSYNEQFF
TRBD2,TRBV2,NA,TRBJ2-1,TGTGCCAGCAGTGACCATAGCGGGAGCTCCTACAATGAGCAGTTCTTC,CASSDHSGSSYNEQFF
TRBD2,TRBV6-5,NA,TRBJ2-1,TGTGCCAGCAGTAAGACTAGCGCCCGTGAGCAGTTCTTC,CASSKTSAREQFF
NA,TRBV27,few,TRBJ2-2,TGTGCCAGCAGTTTTCTCCCGTTGGGCCCCGGGGAGCTGTTTTTT,CASSFLPLGPGELFF
TRBD1,TRBV29-1,NA,TRBJ2-5,TGCAGCGTTGAAGATACCGGGACAGGGCTGGAGGGTGGAGAGACCCAGTACTTC,CSVEDTGTGLEGGETQYF
NA,TRBV6-5,NA,TRBJ1-1,TGTGCCAGCACCCGGGTGGGACAAGGGCGAGCTTTCTTT,CASTRVGQGRAFF
NA,TRBV5-4,NA,TRBJ2-6,TGTGCCAGCAGCTTGGCAGGGGGGAGCTCTGGGGCCAACGTCCTGACTTTC,CASSLAGGSSGANVLTF
NA,TRBV7-2,once,TRBJ2-7,TGTGCCAGCAGCTTGATACTAGTACCAGGCGAGCAGTACTTC,CASSLILVPGEQYF
TRBD1,TRBV2,NA,TRBJ2-7,TGTGCCAGCAGTGAAGGACAGGGGAGCGAGCAGTACTTC,CASSEGQGSEQYF
TRBD2,TRBV19,NA,TRBJ2-1,TGTGCCAGTAGTATCGGGATAGCGGGAGGCCCACCTATTTACAATGAGCAGTTCTTC,CASSIGIAGGPPIYNEQFF
TRBD1,TRBV5-1,NA,TRBJ2-7,TGCGCCAGCAGCCCGGGACAGGGTTTCTACGAGCAGTACTTC,CASSPGQGFYEQYF
NA,TRBV5-6,NA,TRBJ2-7,TGTGCCAGCACCACCTCCGACAGGACCTACGAGCAGTACTTC,CASTTSDRTYEQYF
NA,TRBV28,NA,TRBJ1-4,TGTGCCAGCAGTGTCCTAGGGGCTACTAATGAAAAACTGTTTTTT,CASSVLGATNEKLFF
NA,TRBV5-5,NA,TRBJ2-1,TGTGCCAGCAGCGGATTAGCCGCTTACTACAATGAGCAGTTCTTC,CASSGLAAYYNEQFF
NA,TRBV28,NA,TRBJ1-5,TGTGCCAGCAGTTTTACGGAGTATAGCAATCAGCCCCAGCATTTT,CASSFTEYSNQPQHF
NA,TRBV29-1,few,TRBJ2-1,TGCAGCGTTGCCGCAGGGGCTGAGCAGTTCTTC,CSVAAGAEQFF
TRBD2,TRBV9,NA,TRBJ2-1,TGTGCCAGCGGAACCGGGACTAGCGCTAACAATGAGCAGTTCTTC,CASGTGTSANNEQFF
TRBD2,TRBV18,few,TRBJ2-1,TGTGCCAGCTCACCCAGCGGGGGGGCAGAGCAGTTCTTC,CASSPSGGAEQFF
NA,TRBV28,NA,TRBJ1-1,TGTGCCAGCAGTAGAGGTGGCAGTGAAAGGACTGAAGCTTTCTTT,CASSRGGSERTEAFF
NA,TRBV7-7,NA,TRBJ2-2,TGTGCTAGCAGCTTAATGTCTAGTCGGGGCACCGGGGAGCTGTTTTTT,CASSLMSSRGTGELFF
TRBD1,TRBV19,NA,TRBJ2-3,TGTGCCAGTAGAACGAAACAGGGGGCGGCAGATACGCAGTATTTT,CASRTKQGAADTQYF
NA,TRBV18,NA,TRBJ2-5,TGTGCCAGCTCAATTCCCACAGGCTGGAAGACCCAGTACTTC,CASSIPTGWKTQYF
NA,TRBV7-9,NA,TRBJ1-2,TGTGCCAGCAGCTTAAACAGCCCTAACTATGGCTACACCTTC,CASSLNSPNYGYTF